A single sample is the source of the 17 T cell receptor beta chains below, sequenced in a study of OX40 agonist ivuxolimab in advanced cancers. Libraries were prepared by immunoSEQ multiplex PCR; TCRdb keeps only in-frame clonotypes and omits some of them. The sample includes around 51,000 clones, 65% to 85% of them seen just once. The sequenced sample was CD4+ or CD8+ T cells sorted from blood, obtained in a trial of the OX40 agonist ivuxolimab. These receptors all stem from an adult with an advanced solid tumor such as melanoma, head and neck, liver or kidney cancer.

This chain connects TRBV28 to TRBJ2-7, with 12 bases matching TRBD2. With V trimmed by 6 bases and J by 2 bases, 5 bases remained unmatched. CDR1 is MDHEN, CDR2 SYDVKM, per germline. The CDR3 is 15 residues long. The CDR3, as DNA: TGTGCCAGCAGAAGAACTAGCGGGAGGCCCTACGAGCAGTACTTC. Residues: CASRRTSGRPYEQYF.

The chain recombines TRBV5-6 with TRBJ2-5, with D possibly matching TRBD1 (6 bases). There are 15 residues in the CDR3. Trimming left V 4 bases short and J 1 base short, with 14 bases between. The V gene's germline CDR1 is SGHDT and CDR2 YYEEEE. The CDR3 loop reads CASSRTGQLQETQYF. The CDR3 nucleotides read TGTGCCAGCAGCCGAACCGGACAGCTCCAAGAGACCCAGTACTTC.

The V gene is TRBV6-1, the J gene TRBJ1-6; TRBD1 agrees at 8 bases. The CDR3 consists of 14 residues. V lost 4 bases to trimming and J lost 10 bases; unmatched junction nucleotides: 6. In germline, CDR1 is MNHNS, CDR2 SASEGT. The CDR3 region has the DNA TGTGCCAGCAGTGTTTCAGGGGGCCGCTCACCCCTCCACTTT. Protein product: CASSVSGGRSPLHF.

CDR3 bases: TGTGCCAGCAGCCAATCCGGGACAGGGGGACATGGCTACACCTTC. It encodes CASSQSGTGGHGYTF. This chain uses TRBV14 with TRBJ1-2, with TRBD1 matching over 11 bases. This CDR3 spans 15 amino acids. The trim removed 2 bases at V and 6 bases at J, leaving 5 bases unmatched. Germline CDR1 is SGHDN and CDR2 is FVKESK.

This sequence joins TRBV7-9 and TRBJ2-1; D gene unclear. This CDR3 has 14 amino acids. V shed 1 base and J shed 4 bases, with 8 bases lying between them. Germline assignment: CDR1 SEHNR and CDR2 FQNEAQ (reference sequence). The CDR3 bases are TGTGCCAGCAGCTTAGTTTCAGTTTACAATGAGCAGTTCTTC. Encoded protein: CASSLVSVYNEQFF.

The rearrangement uses TRBV18 and TRBJ2-5; D ambiguous. Germline V gene sequence: CDR1 KGHSH, CDR2 LQKENI. The CDR3 is 13 residues long. V lost 5 bases and J 7 bases, leaving 14 bases between the germline ends. The CDR3, as DNA: TGTGCCAGCTCAGCGACCGATGTGGGGACCCAGTACTTC. Its translation is CASSATDVGTQYF.

The V gene is TRBV29-1, the J gene TRBJ1-2; D not certain. Germline CDR1 SQVTM, CDR2 ANQGSEA. The CDR3 runs to 11 residues. Between the trimmed V and J ends, which lost 7 bases and 0 bases, there was a span of 6 bases. CDR3 region: CSGEANYGYTF. The CDR3 DNA is TGCAGCGGGGAAGCTAACTATGGCTACACCTTC.

This clone appeared once. The chain joins TRBV11-2 to TRBJ2-2; no definite D call. In germline, CDR1 is SGHAT, CDR2 FQNNGV. V was shortened by 3 bases and J by 3 bases, with 8 bases between the two germline ends. This CDR3 is 14 amino acids long. The CDR3 DNA sequence: TGTGCCAGCAGCTTGGCCGCGTACACCGGGGAGCTGTTTTTT. Amino acid sequence: CASSLAAYTGELFF.

The chain recombines TRBV27 with TRBJ2-7, with D perhaps matching TRBD2 (5 bases). The germline V and J ends were trimmed by 5 bases and 2 bases, with 13 bases remaining between them. The CDR3 has 14 residues. Germline CDR1 is MNHEY and CDR2 is SMNVEV (reference sequence). The CDR3, as DNA: TGTGCCAGCAGTCGTACTAGTAATGCCTACGAGCAGTACTTC. It translates to CASSRTSNAYEQYF.

About this clone itself: The junction shows a germline mismatch at one end, possibly a read error. This rearrangement joins TRBV29-1 to TRBJ1-1; no definite D call. Germline CDR1 and CDR2: SQVTM and ANQGSEA. There are 10 residues in the CDR3. The CDR3, as DNA: TGCAGCGTTGAAGAAGGGCGTAGAAGTTTC. This gives the protein CSVEEGRRSF.

The sample holds a few counts of this clone. The rearrangement links TRBV28 to TRBJ1-5; D gene uncertain. V lost 3 bases to trimming and J lost 4 bases, with 10 bases between them. The CDR3 covers 14 residues. The germline gives CDR1 MDHEN, CDR2 SYDVKM. The DNA for the CDR3 is TGTGCCAGCAGTTTTTATCGGCTTAATCAGCCCCAGCATTTT. Amino acids: CASSFYRLNQPQHF. The variable domain in full, completed from reference TRBV28 and TRBJ1-5, reads DVKVTQSSRYLVKRTGEKVFLECVQDMDHENMFWYRQDPGLGLRLIYFSYDVKMKEKGDIPEGYSVSREKKERFSLILESASTNQTSMYLCASSFYRLNQPQHFGDGTRLSIL.

This clone has more than one count but fewer than ten. The rearrangement uses TRBV10-3 and TRBJ2-7; 11 bases are shared with TRBD2. The CDR3 is made up of 16 amino acids. V lost 7 bases to trimming and J lost 2 bases; unmatched junction nucleotides: 10. Germline loops: CDR1 ENHRY, CDR2 SYGVKD. The CDR3 coding sequence is TGTGCCATCAAACCGGGACTAGCGGAGGGGACCTACGAGCAGTACTTC. Translation gives CAIKPGLAEGTYEQYF.

This clone was seen more than once but under ten times. This rearrangement joins TRBV27 to TRBJ2-7, with TRBD1 identical over 7 bases. V was pared by 11 bases and J by 5 bases, with 12 bases of the junction left unmatched. The CDR3 loop spans 13 amino acids. Germline loops: CDR1 MNHEY, CDR2 SMNVEV (reference sequence). The CDR3 DNA reads TGTGCCTCCTCCCCGACAGGGTTACACGAGCAGTACTTC. This codes for CASSPTGLHEQYF.

This clone counts as medium-sized. Here the CDR3 DNA reads TGTGCCAGCAGCCCCGACAGGATTGGGACCGGGGAGCTGTTTTTT. Amino acid sequence: CASSPDRIGTGELFF. The J gene is TRBJ2-2, the V gene TRBV7-9; D may be TRBD1 (6 bases). CDR1 is SEHNR, CDR2 FQNEAQ, per germline (reference sequence). Trimming removed 5 bases from V and 5 bases from J, with 15 bases in between. The CDR3 has 15 amino acids.

The table lists this clone with a count of one. The CDR3 DNA reads as TGTGCCAGCAGCTCGGACCCTCTCGGGGATGAGCAGTTCTTC. This encodes CASSSDPLGDEQFF. This chain links TRBV7-3 with TRBJ2-1; D might be TRBD2 (5 bases). CDR1 is SGHTA and CDR2 is FQGTGA in the germline V gene. The CDR3 is made up of 14 amino acids. V was shortened by 4 bases and J by 8 bases, with 15 bases between the two germline ends.

CDR3 protein: CASSGTGDGYTF. The CDR3 DNA reads as TGTGCCAGCTCAGGGACAGGTGATGGCTACACCTTC. This chain links TRBV18 with TRBJ1-2; 8 positions match TRBD1. Germline loops: CDR1 KGHSH, CDR2 LQKENI. Trimming at V came to 5 bases and at J to 6 bases, leaving 2 bases not matched to a gene. The length of the CDR3 is 12 residues. The full variable domain, completed using reference TRBV18 and TRBJ1-2, is NAGVMQNPRHLVRRRGQEARLRCSPMKGHSHVYWYRQLPEEGLKFMVYLQKENIIDESGMPKERFSAEFPKEGPSILRIQQVVRGDSAAYFCASSGTGDGYTFGSGTRLTVV.

The J gene is TRBJ2-5, the V gene TRBV7-9; D not resolved. V lost 1 base and J 7 bases, leaving 10 bases between the germline ends. The length of the CDR3 is 13 residues. The V gene's germline CDR1 is SEHNR and CDR2 FQNEAQ (reference sequence). CDR3 in amino acids: CASSLGTGGTQYF. The CDR3 region has the DNA TGTGCCAGCAGCTTAGGGACCGGCGGGACCCAGTACTTC.